This T cell receptor (beta chain) was recovered during a study of shared clonotypes between healthy human individuals. General study findings and limits: Clonotypes not shared had lower generation probabilities than those common to all four donors.

Points on this clone: Its antigen is currently unknown.

Trimming removed 5 bases from V and 4 bases from J; junction bases left unmatched: 11. Germline CDR1 is SGHDT and CDR2 is YYEEEE. The CDR3 runs 16 residues. The table came from immunoSEQ multiplex PCR; TCRdb's copy has only in-frame clones and leaves some out. There are about a million clones in the sample; about 80% occur only once, and 0.89% lies in the top ten. The sequenced material came from memory CD4+ T cells from PBMCs. The subset is: CD45RA-negative fraction. This receptor was obtained from a young man in good health. Some clones in this sample may be carry-over from other donors' samples. The chain has TRBV5-6 and TRBJ2-1, with 8 bases aligning to TRBD2. CDR3 sequence reads: CASSPGTGGGYNEQFF. CDR3 sequence (DNA): TGTGCCAGCAGTCCCGGGACGGGAGGGGGGTACAATGAGCAGTTCTTC.